This TCR beta chain was sequenced for a study of blood T cell repertoires in COVID-19. This clone appeared once. The protocol was immunoSEQ multiplex PCR, while the TCRdb copy is restricted to in-frame clones and leaves out a portion. Among about 300,000 clones listed, over 70% were seen once. Sequencing used peripheral blood. This receptor was identified in a middle-aged woman who had recovered from COVID-19.

As DNA, the CDR3 is TGTGCCAGCAGTGAACCCCTGACAGGGATAGTCTCCTACGAGCAGTACTTC. Amino acids: CASSEPLTGIVSYEQYF. This rearrangement joins TRBV2 to TRBJ2-7; 7 nucleotides agree with TRBD1. Germline CDR1 SNHLY, CDR2 FYNNEI. Germline trimming cut 2 bases from V and 0 bases from J; bases unmatched to any gene: 10. The CDR3 has 17 residues.